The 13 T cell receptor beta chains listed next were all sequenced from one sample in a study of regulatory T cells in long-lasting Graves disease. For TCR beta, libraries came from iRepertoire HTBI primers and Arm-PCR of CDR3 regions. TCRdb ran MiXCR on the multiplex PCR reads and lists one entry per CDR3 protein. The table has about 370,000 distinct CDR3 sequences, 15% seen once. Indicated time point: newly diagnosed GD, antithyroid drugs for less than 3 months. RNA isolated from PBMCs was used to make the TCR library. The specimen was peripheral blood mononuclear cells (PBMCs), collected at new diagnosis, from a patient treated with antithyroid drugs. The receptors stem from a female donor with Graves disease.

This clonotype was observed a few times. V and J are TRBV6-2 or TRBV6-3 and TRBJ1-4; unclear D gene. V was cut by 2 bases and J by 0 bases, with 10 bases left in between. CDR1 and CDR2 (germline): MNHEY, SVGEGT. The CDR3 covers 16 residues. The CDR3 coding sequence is TGTGCCAGCAGTTACGGGATCTCCGCAACTAATGAAAAACTGTTTTTT. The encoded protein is CASSYGISATNEKLFF.

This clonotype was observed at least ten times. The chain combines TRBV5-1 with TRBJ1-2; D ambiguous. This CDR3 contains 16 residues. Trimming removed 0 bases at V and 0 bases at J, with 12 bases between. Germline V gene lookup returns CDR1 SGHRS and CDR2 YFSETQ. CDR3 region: CASSLDTTLANYGYTF. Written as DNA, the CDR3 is TGCGCCAGCAGCTTGGACACCACACTTGCTAACTATGGCTACACCTTC. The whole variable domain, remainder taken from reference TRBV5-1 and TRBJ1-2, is KAGVTQTPRYLIKTRGQQVTLSCSPISGHRSVSWYQQTPGQGLQFLFEYFSETQRNKGNFPGRFSGRQFSNSRSEMNVSTLELGDSALYLCASSLDTTLANYGYTFGSGTRLTVV.

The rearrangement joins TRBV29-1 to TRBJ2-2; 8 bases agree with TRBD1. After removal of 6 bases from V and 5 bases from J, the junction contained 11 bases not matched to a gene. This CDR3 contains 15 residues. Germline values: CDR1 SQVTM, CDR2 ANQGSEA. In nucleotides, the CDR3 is TGCAGCGTGGGGGAACGGACAGGGTCGACCGGGGAGCTGTTTTTT. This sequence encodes CSVGERTGSTGELFF.

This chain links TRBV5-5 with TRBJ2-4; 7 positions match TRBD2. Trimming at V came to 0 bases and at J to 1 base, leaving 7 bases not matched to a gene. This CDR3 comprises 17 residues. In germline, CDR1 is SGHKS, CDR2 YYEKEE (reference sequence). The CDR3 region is CASSLAGGREAKNIQYF. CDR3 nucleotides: TGTGCCAGCAGCTTGGCCGGGGGGAGGGAGGCCAAAAACATTCAGTACTTC.

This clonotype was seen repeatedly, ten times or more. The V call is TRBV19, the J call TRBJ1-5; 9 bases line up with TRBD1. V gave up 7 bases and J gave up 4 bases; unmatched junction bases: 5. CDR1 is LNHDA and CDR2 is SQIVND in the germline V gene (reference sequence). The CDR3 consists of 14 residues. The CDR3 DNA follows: TGTGCCAGTACCCCGGGACAGGGTAATCAGCCCCAGCATTTT. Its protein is CASTPGQGNQPQHF.

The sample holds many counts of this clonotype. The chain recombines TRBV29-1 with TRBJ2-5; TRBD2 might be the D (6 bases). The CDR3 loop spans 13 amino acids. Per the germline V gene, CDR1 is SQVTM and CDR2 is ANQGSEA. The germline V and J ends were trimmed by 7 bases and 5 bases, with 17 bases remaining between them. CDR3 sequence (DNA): TGCAGCGCGGGAACGTGGAGGGATGAGACCCAGTACTTC. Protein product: CSAGTWRDETQYF.

The CDR3 coding sequence is TGTGCCAGCAGCTTTTATGGGAAAACCGGGGAGCTGTTTTTT. This encodes CASSFYGKTGELFF. V and J are TRBV7-8 and TRBJ2-2; D gene unclear. This CDR3 contains 14 residues. Trimming removed 3 bases at V and 5 bases at J, with 10 bases between. The germline gives CDR1 SGHVS, CDR2 FQNEAQ.

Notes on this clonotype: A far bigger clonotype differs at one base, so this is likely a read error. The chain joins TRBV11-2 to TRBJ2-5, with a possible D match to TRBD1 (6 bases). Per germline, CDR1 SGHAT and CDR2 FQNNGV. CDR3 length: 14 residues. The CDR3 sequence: CAGSLRAGEETQYF. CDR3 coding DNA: TGTGCCGGCAGCTTACGGGCAGGGGAAGAGACCCAGTACTTC.

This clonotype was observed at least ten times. The CDR3 DNA reads TGTGCCAGCAGTTTATGGGGGGACAGCCCTAACTATGGCTACACCTTC. Its protein product is CASSLWGDSPNYGYTF. V is TRBV28 and J is TRBJ1-2; 7 bases are shared with TRBD1. With 0 bases clipped from V and 0 bases from J, the junction kept 4 bases outside the gene matches. CDR3 length: 16 residues. Germline CDR1 reads MDHEN; CDR2 reads SYDVKM.

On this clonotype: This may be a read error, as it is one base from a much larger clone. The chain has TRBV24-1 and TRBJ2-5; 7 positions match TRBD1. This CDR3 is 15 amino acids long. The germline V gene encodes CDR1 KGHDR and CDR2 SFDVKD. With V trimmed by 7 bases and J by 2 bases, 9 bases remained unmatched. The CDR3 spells CATSPGQTQQETQYF. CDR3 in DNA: TGTGCCACCAGCCCGGGACAGACGCAGCAAGAGACCCAGTACTTC.

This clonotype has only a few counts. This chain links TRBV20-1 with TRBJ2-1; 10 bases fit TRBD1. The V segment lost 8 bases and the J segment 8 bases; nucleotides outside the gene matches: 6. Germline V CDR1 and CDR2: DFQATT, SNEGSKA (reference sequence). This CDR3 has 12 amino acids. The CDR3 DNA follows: TGCAGTCAGACCGGGACAGGGGATGAGCAGTTCTTC. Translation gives CSQTGTGDEQFF.

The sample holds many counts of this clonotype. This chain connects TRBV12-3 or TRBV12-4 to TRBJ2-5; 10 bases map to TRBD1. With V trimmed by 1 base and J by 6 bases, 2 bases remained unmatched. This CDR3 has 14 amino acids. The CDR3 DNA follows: TGTGCCAGCAGTTTAGGGACAGGGGGTCAGACCCAGTACTTC. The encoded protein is CASSLGTGGQTQYF.

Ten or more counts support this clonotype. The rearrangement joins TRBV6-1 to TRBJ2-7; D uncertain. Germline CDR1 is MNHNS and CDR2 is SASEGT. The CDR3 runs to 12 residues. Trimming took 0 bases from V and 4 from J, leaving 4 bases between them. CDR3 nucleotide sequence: TGTGCCAGCAGTGAAGCTCGATACGAGCAGTACTTC. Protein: CASSEARYEQYF.